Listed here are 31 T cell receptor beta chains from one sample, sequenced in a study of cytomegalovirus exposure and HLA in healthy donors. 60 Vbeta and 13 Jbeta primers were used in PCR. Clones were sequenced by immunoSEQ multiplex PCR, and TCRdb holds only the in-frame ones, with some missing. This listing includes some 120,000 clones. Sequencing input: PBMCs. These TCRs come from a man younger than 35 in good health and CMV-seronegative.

DNA for the CDR3: TGTGCCACCCAAGGAGGACCGCTTAATCAGCCCCAGCATTTT. It is translated as CATQGGPLNQPQHF. The chain links TRBV2 to TRBJ1-5; no clear D. CDR1 is SNHLY, CDR2 FYNNEI, per germline. V was pared by 10 bases and J by 4 bases, with 17 bases between. The CDR3 runs to 14 residues.

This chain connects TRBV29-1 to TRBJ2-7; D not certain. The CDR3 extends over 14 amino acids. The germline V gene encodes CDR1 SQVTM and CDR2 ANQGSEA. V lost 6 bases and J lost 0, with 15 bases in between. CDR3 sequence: CSVGIAKSSYEQYF. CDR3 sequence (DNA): TGCAGCGTCGGTATAGCAAAATCCTCCTACGAGCAGTACTTC.

CDR3 protein: CASSPSTGANTEAFF. DNA for the CDR3: TGTGCCAGCAGTCCTTCGACAGGGGCGAACACTGAAGCTTTCTTT. The V gene is TRBV27, the J gene TRBJ1-1, with 8 bases lining up with TRBD1. J was trimmed by 1 base and V by 5 bases; bases with no gene match: 6. Germline V gives CDR1 MNHEY, CDR2 SMNVEV (reference sequence). The CDR3 spans 15 residues.

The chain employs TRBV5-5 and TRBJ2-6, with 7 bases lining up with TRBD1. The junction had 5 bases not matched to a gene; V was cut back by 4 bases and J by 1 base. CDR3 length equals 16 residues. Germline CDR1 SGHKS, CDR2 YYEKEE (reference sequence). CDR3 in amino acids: CASSQSTGSGANVLTF. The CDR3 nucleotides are TGTGCCAGCAGCCAATCGACAGGGTCTGGGGCCAACGTCCTGACTTTC. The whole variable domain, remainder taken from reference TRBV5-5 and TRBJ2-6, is DAGVTQSPTHLIKTRGQQVTLRCSPISGHKSVSWYQQVLGQGPQFIFQYYEKEERGRGNFPDRFSARQFPNYSSELNVNALLLGDSALYLCASSQSTGSGANVLTFGAGSRLTVL.

CDR3 nucleotides: TGCAGCGTTGAAGGTCTCAAAAACATTCAGTACTTC. Translated, it gives CSVEGLKNIQYF. J is TRBJ2-4 and V is TRBV29-1; D gene unclear. The CDR3 consists of 12 residues. Trimming removed 1 base at V and 3 bases at J, with 4 bases between. From germline, CDR1 is SQVTM and CDR2 ANQGSEA.

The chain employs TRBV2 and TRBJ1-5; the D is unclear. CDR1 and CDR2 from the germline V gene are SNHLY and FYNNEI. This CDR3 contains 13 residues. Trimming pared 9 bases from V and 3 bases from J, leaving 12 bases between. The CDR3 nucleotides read TGTGCCAGTAATGTACAGTTCAATCAGCCCCAGCATTTT. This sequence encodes CASNVQFNQPQHF.

The CDR3 region is CSASLADTQYF. The CDR3, as DNA: TGCAGTGCTAGTTTAGCAGATACGCAGTATTTT. The V and J genes are TRBV20-1 and TRBJ2-3; D is unresolved. V was clipped by 3 bases and J by 4 bases, with 5 bases between them. CDR1 and CDR2 from the germline V gene are DFQATT and SNEGSKA (reference sequence). The CDR3 runs to 11 residues.

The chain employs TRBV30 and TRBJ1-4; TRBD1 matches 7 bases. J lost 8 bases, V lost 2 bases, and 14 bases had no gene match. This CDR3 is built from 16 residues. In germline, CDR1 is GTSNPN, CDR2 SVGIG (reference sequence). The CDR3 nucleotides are TGTGCCTGGAGTCTGAAGGGGTACAGGGGAAGGGAAAAACTGTTTTTT. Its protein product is CAWSLKGYRGREKLFF.

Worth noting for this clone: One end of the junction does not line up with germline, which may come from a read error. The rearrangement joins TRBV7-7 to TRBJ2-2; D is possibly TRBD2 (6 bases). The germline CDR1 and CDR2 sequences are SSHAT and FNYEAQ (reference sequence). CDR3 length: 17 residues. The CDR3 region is CASSLGLGAGRAGELFF. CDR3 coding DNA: TGTGCTAGCAGCTTAGGTCTTGGAGCGGGCCGGGCCGGGGAGCTGTTTTTT.

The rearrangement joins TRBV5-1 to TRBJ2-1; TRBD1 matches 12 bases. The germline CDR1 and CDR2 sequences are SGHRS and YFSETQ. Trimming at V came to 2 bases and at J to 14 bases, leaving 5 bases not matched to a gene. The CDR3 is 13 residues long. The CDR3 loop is CASSFGTGGKKFF. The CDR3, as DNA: TGCGCCAGCAGCTTCGGGACAGGGGGCAAAAAGTTCTTC.

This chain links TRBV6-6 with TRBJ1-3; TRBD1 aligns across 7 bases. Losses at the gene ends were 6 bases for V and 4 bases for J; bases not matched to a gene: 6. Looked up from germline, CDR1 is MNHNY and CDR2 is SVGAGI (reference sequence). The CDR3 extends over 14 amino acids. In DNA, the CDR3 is TGTGCCAGCAGCCCACAGGGGTCGGGAAACACCATATATTTT. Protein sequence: CASSPQGSGNTIYF.

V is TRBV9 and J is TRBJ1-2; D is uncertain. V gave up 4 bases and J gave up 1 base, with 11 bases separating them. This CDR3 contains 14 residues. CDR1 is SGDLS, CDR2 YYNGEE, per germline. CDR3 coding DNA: TGTGCCAGCAGCCGACAAAATGATAACTATGGCTACACCTTC. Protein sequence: CASSRQNDNYGYTF.

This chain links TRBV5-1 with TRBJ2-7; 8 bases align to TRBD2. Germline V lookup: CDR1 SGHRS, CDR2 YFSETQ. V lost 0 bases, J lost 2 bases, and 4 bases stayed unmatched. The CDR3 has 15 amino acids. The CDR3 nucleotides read TGCGCCAGCAGCTTGGAGCGGGAGACCACCTACGAGCAGTACTTC. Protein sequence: CASSLERETTYEQYF.

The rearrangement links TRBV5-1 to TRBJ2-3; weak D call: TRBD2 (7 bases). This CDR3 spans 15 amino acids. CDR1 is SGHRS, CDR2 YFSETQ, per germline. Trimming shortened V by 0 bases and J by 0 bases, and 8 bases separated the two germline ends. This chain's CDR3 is CASSLAGGSTDTQYF. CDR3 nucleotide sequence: TGCGCCAGCAGCTTGGCGGGGGGCAGCACAGATACGCAGTATTTT.

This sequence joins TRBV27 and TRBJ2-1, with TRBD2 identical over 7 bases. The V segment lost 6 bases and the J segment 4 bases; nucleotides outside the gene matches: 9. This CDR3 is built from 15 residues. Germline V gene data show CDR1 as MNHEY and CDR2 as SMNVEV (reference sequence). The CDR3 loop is CASSLGSSGYNEQFF. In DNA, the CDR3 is TGTGCCAGCAGCCTGGGGTCTAGCGGTTACAATGAGCAGTTCTTC.

The CDR3: CASRTGTANEKLFF. DNA of the CDR3: TGTGCCAGTAGGACCGGGACAGCAAATGAAAAACTGTTTTTT. This chain connects TRBV19 to TRBJ1-4; 7 bases are shared with TRBD1. The J segment lost 5 bases and the V segment lost 6 bases, leaving 6 bases of the junction unmatched. This CDR3 contains 14 residues. Germline-derived CDR1 and CDR2 are LNHDA and SQIVND (reference sequence).

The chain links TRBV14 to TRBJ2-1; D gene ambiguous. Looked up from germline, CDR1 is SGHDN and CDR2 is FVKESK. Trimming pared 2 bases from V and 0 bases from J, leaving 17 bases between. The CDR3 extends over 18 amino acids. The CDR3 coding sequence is TGTGCCAGCAGCCAAAAGCAGTTTAGCCAGAGCTCCTACAATGAGCAGTTCTTC. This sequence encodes CASSQKQFSQSSYNEQFF.

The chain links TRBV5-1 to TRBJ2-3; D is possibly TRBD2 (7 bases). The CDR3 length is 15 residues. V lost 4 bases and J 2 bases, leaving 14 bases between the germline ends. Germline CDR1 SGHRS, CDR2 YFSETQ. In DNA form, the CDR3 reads TGCGCCAGCAGCACTCGGGGGGCCCCCACAGATACGCAGTATTTT. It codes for CASSTRGAPTDTQYF.

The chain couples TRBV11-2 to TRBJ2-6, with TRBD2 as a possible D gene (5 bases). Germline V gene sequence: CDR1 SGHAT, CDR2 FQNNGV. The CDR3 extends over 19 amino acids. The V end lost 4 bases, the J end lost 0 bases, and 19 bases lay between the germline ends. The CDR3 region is CASSSLRVSDRSGANVLTF. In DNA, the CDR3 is TGTGCCAGCAGCTCCCTGAGGGTTTCCGATCGCTCTGGGGCCAACGTCCTGACTTTC.

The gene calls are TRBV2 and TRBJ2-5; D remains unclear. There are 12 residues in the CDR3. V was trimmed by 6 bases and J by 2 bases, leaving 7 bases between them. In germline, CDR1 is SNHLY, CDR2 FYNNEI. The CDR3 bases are TGTGCCAGCAGCGAATCGCAAGAGACCCAGTACTTC. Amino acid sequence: CASSESQETQYF.

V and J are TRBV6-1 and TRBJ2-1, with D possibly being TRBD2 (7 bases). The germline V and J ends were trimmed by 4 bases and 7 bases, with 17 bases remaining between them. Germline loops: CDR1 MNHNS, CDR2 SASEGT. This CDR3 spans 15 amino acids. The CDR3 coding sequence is TGTGCCAGCAGTGTAGGGGGGGGAAGCGGGAATGAGCAGTTCTTC. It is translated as CASSVGGGSGNEQFF.

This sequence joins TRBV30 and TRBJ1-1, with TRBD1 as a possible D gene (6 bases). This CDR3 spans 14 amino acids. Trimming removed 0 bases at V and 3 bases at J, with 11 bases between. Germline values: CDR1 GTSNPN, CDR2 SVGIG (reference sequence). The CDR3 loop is CAWSVTSGDTEAFF. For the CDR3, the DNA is TGTGCCTGGAGTGTCACCTCAGGGGACACTGAAGCTTTCTTT.

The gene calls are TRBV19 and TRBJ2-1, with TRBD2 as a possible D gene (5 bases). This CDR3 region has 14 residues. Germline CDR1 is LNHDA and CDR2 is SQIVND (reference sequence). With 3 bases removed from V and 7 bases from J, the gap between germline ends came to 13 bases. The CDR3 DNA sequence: TGTGCCAGTAGTATCACCCTAGCATGGAATGAGCAGTTCTTC. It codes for CASSITLAWNEQFF.

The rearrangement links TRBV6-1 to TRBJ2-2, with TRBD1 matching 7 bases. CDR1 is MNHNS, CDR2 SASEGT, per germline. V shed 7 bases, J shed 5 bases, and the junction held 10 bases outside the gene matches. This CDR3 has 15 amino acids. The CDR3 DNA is TGTGCCAGCACCGAAAACAGGGGAAGGACCGGGGAGCTGTTTTTT. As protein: CASTENRGRTGELFF.

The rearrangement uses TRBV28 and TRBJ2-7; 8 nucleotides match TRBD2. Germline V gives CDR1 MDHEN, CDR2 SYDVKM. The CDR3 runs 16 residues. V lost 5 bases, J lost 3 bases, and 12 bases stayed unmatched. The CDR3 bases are TGTGCCAGCAGTCACCCTTTTCGGGAGGGAGGCTACGAGCAGTACTTC. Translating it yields CASSHPFREGGYEQYF.

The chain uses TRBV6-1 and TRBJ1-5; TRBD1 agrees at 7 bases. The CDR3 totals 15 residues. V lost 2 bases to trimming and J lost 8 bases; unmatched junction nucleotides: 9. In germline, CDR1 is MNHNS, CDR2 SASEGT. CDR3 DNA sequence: TGTGCCAGCAGTGAATGGAGGGGGCTTAACAAGCCCCAGCATTTT. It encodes CASSEWRGLNKPQHF.

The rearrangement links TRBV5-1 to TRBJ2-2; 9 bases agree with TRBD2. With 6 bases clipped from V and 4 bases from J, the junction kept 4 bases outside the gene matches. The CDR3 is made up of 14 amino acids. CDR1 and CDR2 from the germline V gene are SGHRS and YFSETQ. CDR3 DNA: TGCGCCAGCAACGGACTAGCGAGCACCGGGGAGCTGTTTTTT. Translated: CASNGLASTGELFF.

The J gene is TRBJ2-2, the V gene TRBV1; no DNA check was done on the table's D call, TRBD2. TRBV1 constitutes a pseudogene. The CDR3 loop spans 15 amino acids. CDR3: CTSRLPGLSSGELFF. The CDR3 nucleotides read TGCACCAGCAGATTGCCGGGACTCTCTTCCGGGGAGCTGTTTTTT.

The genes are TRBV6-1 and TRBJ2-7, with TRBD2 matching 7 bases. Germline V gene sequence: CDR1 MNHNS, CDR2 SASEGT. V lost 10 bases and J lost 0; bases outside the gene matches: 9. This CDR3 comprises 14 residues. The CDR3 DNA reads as TGTGCCACCCTAGAGTCGGGGGGCTCCTACGAGCAGTACTTC. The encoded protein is CATLESGGSYEQYF.

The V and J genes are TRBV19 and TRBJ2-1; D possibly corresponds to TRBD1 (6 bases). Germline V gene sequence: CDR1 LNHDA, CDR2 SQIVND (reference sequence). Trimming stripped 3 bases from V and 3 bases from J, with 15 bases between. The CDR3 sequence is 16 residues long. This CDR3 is CASSITRDTNYNEQFF. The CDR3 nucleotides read TGTGCCAGTAGTATTACCCGGGACACAAACTACAATGAGCAGTTCTTC.

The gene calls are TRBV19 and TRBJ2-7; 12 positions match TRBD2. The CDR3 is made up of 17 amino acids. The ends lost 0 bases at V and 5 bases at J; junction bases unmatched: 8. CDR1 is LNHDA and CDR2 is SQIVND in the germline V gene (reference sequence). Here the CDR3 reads CASSIEASGRAYHEQYF. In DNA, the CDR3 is TGTGCCAGTAGTATAGAGGCTAGCGGGAGGGCCTACCACGAGCAGTACTTC.